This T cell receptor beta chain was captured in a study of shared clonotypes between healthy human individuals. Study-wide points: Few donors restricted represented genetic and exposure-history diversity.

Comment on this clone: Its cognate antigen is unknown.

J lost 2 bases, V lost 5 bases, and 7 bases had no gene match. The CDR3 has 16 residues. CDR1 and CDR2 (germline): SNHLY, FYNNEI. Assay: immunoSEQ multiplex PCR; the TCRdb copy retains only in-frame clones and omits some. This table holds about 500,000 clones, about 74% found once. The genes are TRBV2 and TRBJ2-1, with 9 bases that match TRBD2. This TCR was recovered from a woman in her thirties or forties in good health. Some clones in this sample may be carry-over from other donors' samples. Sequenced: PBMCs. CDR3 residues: CASSSSGVDAYNEQFF. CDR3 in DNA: TGTGCCAGCAGTTCTAGCGGGGTGGATGCCTACAATGAGCAGTTCTTC.